This T cell receptor (beta chain) was recovered during a study of blood T cell repertoires in COVID-19. Study-level information: Italy, Spain and the United States were the sources of the convalescent and acute COVID-19 samples. T cells, B-cell-depleted T cells, or PBMCs provided the cDNA or gDNA that served as material.

Original processing methods: Reference gene primer amplification in the assay estimated nucleated cell counts. TCRdb's copy holds only in-frame clones and misses some; the assay was immunoSEQ multiplex PCR. V, J and clone size are those of that table, while D and trimming were read from the DNA. This table holds around 130,000 clones, around 77% found once. Germline CDR1 reads LNHDA; CDR2 reads SQIVND (reference sequence). The V segment lost 5 bases and the J segment 6 bases; nucleotides outside the gene matches: 10. This CDR3 has 16 residues. The sequence was collected from a human donor in a cohort sampled during active COVID-19. The V and J genes are TRBV19 and TRBJ2-7; 13 bases match TRBD2. Sequencing was performed on peripheral blood. CDR3 DNA: TGTGCCAGTAGTCAGCGACTAGCGGGGGGCCCGGGCGAGCAGTACTTC. It encodes CASSQRLAGGPGEQYF.